This is a list of T cell receptor beta chains from one sample in a study of read filtering for tumor transcriptome and immune sequencing. A single record per CDR3 protein comes from TCRdb applying MiXCR to the reads. The sample has roughly 69,000 distinct CDR3 sequences; about 14% are singletons. The specimen sequenced was a population of CD138-negative cells sorted from bone marrow. Receptors originate from a donor over 35 with multiple myeloma. CDR3s include the opening cysteine and the closing phenylalanine or tryptophan. D genes are given only for firm matches. Where a row states a size, it is once, few, many or the class of an expanded clone; other rows omit it.

j_call: TRBJ2-2
clone_size: many
d_call: TRBD2
v_call: TRBV7-3
cdr3_length: 15
cdr3_aa: CASSLGGGNTGELFF
cdr3_nt: TGTGCCAGCAGCTTAGGCGGGGGGAACACCGGGGAGCTGTTTTTT

j_call: TRBJ1-5
clone_size: many
d_call: -
v_call: TRBV29-1
cdr3_length: 13
cdr3_aa: CSVGNGGNQPQHF
cdr3_nt: TGCAGCGTTGGCAACGGGGGCAATCAGCCCCAGCATTTT

j_call: TRBJ2-1
clone_size: many
d_call: TRBD2
v_call: TRBV6-4
cdr3_length: 15
cdr3_aa: CASSQGTSGRSEQFF
cdr3_nt: TGTGCCAGCAGCCAAGGGACTAGCGGGAGAAGTGAGCAGTTCTTC

j_call: TRBJ2-1
clone_size: -
d_call: -
v_call: TRBV27
cdr3_length: 14
cdr3_aa: CASSLRSSLGEQFF
cdr3_nt: TGTGCCAGCAGTTTACGGTCTAGTCTGGGCGAGCAGTTCTTC

j_call: TRBJ2-2
clone_size: many
d_call: -
v_call: TRBV4-3
cdr3_length: 15
cdr3_aa: CASSQGQTNTGELFF
cdr3_nt: TGCGCCAGCAGCCAAGGACAGACGAACACCGGGGAGCTGTTTTTT

j_call: TRBJ2-5
clone_size: many
d_call: -
v_call: TRBV24-1
cdr3_length: 11
cdr3_aa: CATGRAGTQYF
cdr3_nt: TGTGCCACCGGCCGAGCTGGGACCCAGTACTTC

j_call: TRBJ1-5
clone_size: -
d_call: TRBD1
v_call: TRBV19
cdr3_length: 18
cdr3_aa: CASSKTPPGTDSNQPQHF
cdr3_nt: TGTGCCAGTAGTAAGACCCCTCCCGGGACAGATAGCAATCAGCCCCAGCATTTT

j_call: TRBJ2-2
clone_size: many
d_call: -
v_call: TRBV29-1
cdr3_length: 16
cdr3_aa: CSVGELGTGNTGELFF
cdr3_nt: TGCAGCGTTGGGGAATTAGGGACGGGGAACACCGGGGAGCTGTTTTTT

j_call: TRBJ2-1
clone_size: many
d_call: -
v_call: TRBV7-2
cdr3_length: 15
cdr3_aa: CASSLAGLGYNEQFF
cdr3_nt: TGTGCCAGCAGCTTAGCGGGCCTGGGCTACAATGAGCAGTTCTTC

j_call: TRBJ2-5
clone_size: many
d_call: -
v_call: TRBV28
cdr3_length: 15
cdr3_aa: CASIDGAGAGETQYF
cdr3_nt: TGTGCCAGCATCGACGGGGCAGGGGCCGGAGAGACCCAGTACTTC

j_call: TRBJ2-1
clone_size: few
d_call: TRBD2
v_call: TRBV7-9
cdr3_length: 16
cdr3_aa: CASSLRLAGGPGEQFF
cdr3_nt: TGTGCCAGCAGCTTACGACTAGCGGGAGGGCCGGGTGAGCAGTTCTTC

j_call: TRBJ2-1
clone_size: many
d_call: -
v_call: TRBV6-1
cdr3_length: 16
cdr3_aa: CASRFRDWNDYNEQFF
cdr3_nt: TGTGCCAGCCGTTTCAGGGACTGGAATGACTACAATGAGCAGTTCTTC

j_call: TRBJ1-1
clone_size: many
d_call: -
v_call: TRBV29-1
cdr3_length: 14
cdr3_aa: CSPRDVNLNTEAFF
cdr3_nt: TGCAGCCCACGGGACGTGAACCTGAACACTGAAGCTTTCTTT

j_call: TRBJ2-7
clone_size: many
d_call: -
v_call: TRBV20-1
cdr3_length: 14
cdr3_aa: CSAVDRISSYEQYF
cdr3_nt: TGCAGTGCCGTTGACAGGATAAGCTCCTACGAGCAGTACTTC

j_call: TRBJ2-2
clone_size: few
d_call: -
v_call: TRBV6-6
cdr3_length: 17
cdr3_aa: CASSSFLAGTNTGELFF
cdr3_nt: TGTGCCAGCAGTAGTTTTCTTGCGGGTACAAACACCGGGGAGCTGTTTTTT

j_call: TRBJ2-3
clone_size: many
d_call: TRBD1
v_call: TRBV5-1
cdr3_length: 16
cdr3_aa: CASSLVGQPSTDTQYF
cdr3_nt: TGCGCCAGCAGCTTGGTGGGACAGCCTAGCACAGATACGCAGTATTTT

j_call: TRBJ2-3
clone_size: few
d_call: -
v_call: TRBV28
cdr3_length: 14
cdr3_aa: CASSNPGGEDAQYF
cdr3_nt: TGTGCCAGCAGTAATCCAGGGGGGGAAGATGCGCAGTATTTT

j_call: TRBJ1-5
clone_size: many
d_call: TRBD1
v_call: TRBV6-6
cdr3_length: 16
cdr3_aa: CASSYSWTGGNQPQHF
cdr3_nt: TGTGCCAGCAGTTACTCTTGGACAGGGGGCAATCAGCCCCAGCATTTT

j_call: TRBJ1-1
clone_size: many
d_call: TRBD1
v_call: TRBV6-2/TRBV6-3
cdr3_length: 14
cdr3_aa: CASRWDRNLPEAFF
cdr3_nt: TGTGCCAGCAGATGGGACAGAAACCTCCCTGAAGCTTTCTTT